This TCR beta chain was retrieved from a study of blood T cells in healthy people across ages (dated by TCRdb to the mid-2010s). Looking at the study overall: In model experiments, roughly one uniquely barcoded TCR beta cDNA molecule per two T cells was captured by template switching. Using deep sequencing normalized with unique cDNA molecular identifiers, the study measured how TCR beta repertoire diversity changes with age. Four age groups were formed from the donors: young (average 16 years), middle-aged (approximately 40), aged (roughly 56) and long-lived (more than 75). Using the same blood draw, the study looked at two additional independent replicas of 1 million unique cDNA reads for two donors, one aged 18 to 30 and the other aged 80 or older. Results and caveats for the whole study, not just this receptor: Since profiling was done on bulk unsorted PBMCs, naive and antigen-experienced compartments could not be conclusively compared. Total diversity estimates from one million sequenced T cells were considered lower bounds and underestimates. Observed TCR beta diversity per million T cells fell roughly linearly with age, and a significant reduction was already apparent by age about 43. Compared with the aged group, more naive CD4+ T cells, fewer expanded clones and increased TCR diversity were shown by the long-lived group, suggesting age selection. The CMV infection status of donors was not known, potentially confounding age-related changes in expanded clonotypes. A strong correlation was found between observed TCR beta diversity and the percentage of naive T cells measured by flow cytometry.

Donors were a few dozen systemically healthy Caucasian individuals from Russia aged about 6 to 100 years. Approximately 9.3 milliliters of peripheral blood were collected from each donor into EDTA-treated Vacutainer tubes. PBMCs were isolated by Ficoll-Paque density-gradient centrifugation, with at least 7 million obtained per sample. Total RNA, at least 5.5 micrograms per sample, was extracted from PBMCs with Trizol reagent. Naive CD45RAhigh/CD27high T cell percentages were measured by flow cytometry on a PBMC aliquot from every donor. Libraries were prepared through 5' RACE. TCRdb records Illumina HiSeq 2500 as the sequencer. A second PCR of roughly 7 to 11 cycles was performed with a sample-barcoded 5' primer and a J-beta primer mix. A unique molecular identifier was introduced onto each TCR beta cDNA molecule by a template-switch 5' adaptor carrying 12 random nucleotides. Each sample yielded at least 2.5 million CDR3-containing paired-end reads. All of the RNA was converted into first-strand cDNA using the Mint cDNA synthesis kit, with a TRBC-specific oligonucleotide serving as the primer. All cDNA was treated with uracil-DNA glycosylase and then went through a first 18-cycle PCR with the universal primers M1SS and BC2_uni_R. The paper's processing steps were these. For normalization, 1 million high-quality reads were randomly selected from each sample, with every read carrying a distinct molecular identifier. Reads sharing molecular identifiers were discarded rather than binned into consensus sequences. MiTCR, run with a Q25 quality threshold and the strictest error-elimination algorithm, handled CDR3 identification, clonotype clustering and error correction. Lower-bound total TCR beta diversity was estimated with a nonparametric unseen species model using Euler transformation. TCRdb trimmed public reads at Q25 via fastp, called clones via MiXCR and kept in-frame beta chains. Under each unique CDR3 protein, matching rows form one entry showing the most common genes and DNA. TCRdb, not the original authors, processed these V and J calls. This sample comprises 800,000 to 950,000 distinct CDR3 sequences, 25% to 35% of them detected only once. The ten largest clones capture roughly 10% of the sample.

On this clonotype itself: No cognate antigen has been identified for it. A read error is possible here, since a much larger clone lies one base away.

The CDR3 numbers 15 residues from cysteine through phenylalanine. Of all the DNA, just the CDR3 is kept, 45 bases in frame from base 1. V and J lose 5 bases and 2 bases, and a span of 14 bases separates them. The germline V gene yields MDHEN for CDR1 and SYDVKM for CDR2. In addition, the sample was reused for a study of T cells of mothers and their children. As the second study states: Nine systemically healthy Caucasian individuals served as donors, namely three mothers together with their six children. cDNA synthesis consumed the entire amount of extracted RNA, loaded at approximately 1.6 ug RNA in each 15 ul reaction. In the second PCR, the M1S primer added sample barcodes and 2-4 random nucleotides. Over 8 million TCR beta CDR3 reads were obtained for each mother, and millions of reads were obtained for each child. In both related and unrelated pairs, thymic selection shapes the output of TCR recombination in a similar way, with inherited differences having only a minor effect. Normalized repertoire overlap was always slightly but never significantly higher in related than unrelated mother-child pairs. No persistent microchimeric T cell clones were found, with a detection sensitivity of around 100 clones per million clonotypes. To look for features that set related mother-child pairs apart from unrelated individuals, the researchers ran deep NGS to compare the TCR beta repertoires of mothers and children. On average, the children were about 10 +/- 4 years old, while the mothers were about 40 +/- 4 years old. After adapter ligation with NEBNext reagents, the libraries were sequenced on Illumina HiSeq 2000 with 100+100 nt paired-end reads. To prevent cross-contamination, the mother and child libraries were prepared one month apart and sequenced in separate runs. For each donor, between 500,000 and 2,000,000 distinct TCR beta clonotypes were identified. Naive TCR beta clonotypes were estimated from low-frequency clonotypes matched to each donor's FACS-determined naive share, without sorting.

The sequencing input was blood. The sequence was collected from a middle-aged woman in good health. The rearranged segments are TRBV28 and TRBJ2-3, with the D gene too uncertain to name. The CDR3 reads CASSVPGSYTDTQYF. The DNA is TGTGCCAGCAGTGTACCAGGCTCCTACACAGATACGCAGTATTTT.